This T cell receptor beta chain was identified during a study of molecular identifiers for immune sequencing clone quantification. This clonotype showed up just a few times. Previously reported methods and listed TCR primers produced the bulk TCR libraries. MiXCR, applied by TCRdb to the PCR reads, yields one record per CDR3 protein. The sample holds hundreds of thousands of distinct CDR3 sequences, 24% seen once. This CDR3 is built from 13 residues. Germline CDR1 is SEHNR and CDR2 is FQNEAQ (reference sequence). With 6 bases clipped from V and 8 bases from J, the junction kept 4 bases outside the gene matches.

Material for sequencing was naive CD8+ T cells from blood, with Jurkat cell RNA spiked in. The subset here: FACS-sorted CD8+CD4-CCR7+CD45RA+ naive T cells. This clonotype originated in a human donor in good health. Some libraries in this study had Jurkat cell RNA spiked in. The chain is built from TRBV7-9 and TRBJ1-4, with 9 bases fitting TRBD1. The CDR3 DNA follows: TGTGCCAGCAGGGGGACAGGGAAGGAAAAACTGTTTTTT. Protein: CASRGTGKEKLFF.